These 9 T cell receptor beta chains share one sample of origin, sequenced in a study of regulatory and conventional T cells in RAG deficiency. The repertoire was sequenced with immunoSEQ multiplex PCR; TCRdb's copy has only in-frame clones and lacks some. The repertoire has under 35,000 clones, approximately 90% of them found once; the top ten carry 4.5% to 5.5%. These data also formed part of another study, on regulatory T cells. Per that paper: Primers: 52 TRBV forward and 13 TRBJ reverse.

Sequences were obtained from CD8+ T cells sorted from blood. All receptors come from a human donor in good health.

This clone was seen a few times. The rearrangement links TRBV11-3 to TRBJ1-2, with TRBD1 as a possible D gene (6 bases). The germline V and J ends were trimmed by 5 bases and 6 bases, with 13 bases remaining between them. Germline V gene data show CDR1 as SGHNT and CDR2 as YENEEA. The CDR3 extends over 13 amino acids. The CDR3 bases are TGTGCCAGCAGCGAGCGGACAGCGGATGGCTACACCTTC. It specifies CASSERTADGYTF.

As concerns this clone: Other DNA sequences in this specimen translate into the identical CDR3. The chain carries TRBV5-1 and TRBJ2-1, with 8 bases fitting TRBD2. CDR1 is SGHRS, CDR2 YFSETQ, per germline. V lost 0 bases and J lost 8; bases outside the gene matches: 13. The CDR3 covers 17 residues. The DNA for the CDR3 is TGCGCCAGCAGCTTGGCCTTCGGGGCGGGGGGTGGAGATGAGCAGTTCTTC. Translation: CASSLAFGAGGGDEQFF.

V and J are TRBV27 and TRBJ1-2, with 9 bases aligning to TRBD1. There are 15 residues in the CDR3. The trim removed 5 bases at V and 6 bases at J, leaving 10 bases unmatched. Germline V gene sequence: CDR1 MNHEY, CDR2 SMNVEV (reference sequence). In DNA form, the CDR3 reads TGTGCCAGCAGTATAACAGGGGGCTCGAGGGATGGCTACACCTTC. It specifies CASSITGGSRDGYTF.

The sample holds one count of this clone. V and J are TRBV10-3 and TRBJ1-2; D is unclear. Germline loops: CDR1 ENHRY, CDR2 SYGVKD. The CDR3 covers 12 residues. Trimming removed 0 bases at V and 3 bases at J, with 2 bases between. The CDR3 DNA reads TGTGCCATCAGTGAGTCAGACTATGGCTACACCTTC. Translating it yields CAISESDYGYTF.

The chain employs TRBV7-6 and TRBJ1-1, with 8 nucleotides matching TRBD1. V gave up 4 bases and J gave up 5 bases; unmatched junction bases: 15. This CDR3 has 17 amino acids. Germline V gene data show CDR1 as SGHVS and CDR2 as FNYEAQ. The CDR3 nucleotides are TGTGCCAGCAGCTCTAGTCCAACCGGACAGGGATATACTGAAGCTTTCTTT. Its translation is CASSSSPTGQGYTEAFF. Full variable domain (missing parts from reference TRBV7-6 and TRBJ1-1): GAGVSQSPRYKVTKRGQDVALRCDPISGHVSLYWYRQALGQGPEFLTYFNYEAQQDKSGLPNDRFSAERPEGSISTLTIQRTEQRDSAMYRCASSSSPTGQGYTEAFFGQGTRLTVV.

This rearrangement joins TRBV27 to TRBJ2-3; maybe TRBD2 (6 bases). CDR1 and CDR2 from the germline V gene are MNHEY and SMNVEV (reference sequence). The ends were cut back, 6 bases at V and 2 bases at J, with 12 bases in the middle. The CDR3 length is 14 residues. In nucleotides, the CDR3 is TGTGCCAGCAGCCCCGGGGGTCACACAGATACGCAGTATTTT. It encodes CASSPGGHTDTQYF.

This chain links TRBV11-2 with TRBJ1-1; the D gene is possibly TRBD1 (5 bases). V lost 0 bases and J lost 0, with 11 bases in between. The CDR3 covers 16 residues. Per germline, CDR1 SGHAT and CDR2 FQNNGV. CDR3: CASSLEEWGVNTEAFF. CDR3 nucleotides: TGTGCCAGCAGCTTAGAGGAGTGGGGGGTGAACACTGAAGCTTTCTTT.

The CDR3 nucleotides are TGTGCCAGCAGCCAAGATGTGTTTGCAGATACGCAGTATTTT. This gives the protein CASSQDVFADTQYF. V and J are TRBV4-2 and TRBJ2-3, with D uncertain. Germline assignment: CDR1 LGHNA and CDR2 YNFKEQ. Trimming removed 0 bases from V and 4 bases from J, with 8 bases in between. The CDR3 spans 14 residues.

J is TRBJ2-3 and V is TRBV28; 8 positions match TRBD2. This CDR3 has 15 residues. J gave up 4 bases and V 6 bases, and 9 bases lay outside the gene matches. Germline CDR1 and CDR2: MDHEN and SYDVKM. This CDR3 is CASRVFLREADTQYF. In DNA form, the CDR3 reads TGTGCCAGCAGAGTGTTCTTGCGGGAGGCAGATACGCAGTATTTT. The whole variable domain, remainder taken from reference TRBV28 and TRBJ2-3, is DVKVTQSSRYLVKRTGEKVFLECVQDMDHENMFWYRQDPGLGLRLIYFSYDVKMKEKGDIPEGYSVSREKKERFSLILESASTNQTSMYLCASRVFLREADTQYFGPGTRLTVL.